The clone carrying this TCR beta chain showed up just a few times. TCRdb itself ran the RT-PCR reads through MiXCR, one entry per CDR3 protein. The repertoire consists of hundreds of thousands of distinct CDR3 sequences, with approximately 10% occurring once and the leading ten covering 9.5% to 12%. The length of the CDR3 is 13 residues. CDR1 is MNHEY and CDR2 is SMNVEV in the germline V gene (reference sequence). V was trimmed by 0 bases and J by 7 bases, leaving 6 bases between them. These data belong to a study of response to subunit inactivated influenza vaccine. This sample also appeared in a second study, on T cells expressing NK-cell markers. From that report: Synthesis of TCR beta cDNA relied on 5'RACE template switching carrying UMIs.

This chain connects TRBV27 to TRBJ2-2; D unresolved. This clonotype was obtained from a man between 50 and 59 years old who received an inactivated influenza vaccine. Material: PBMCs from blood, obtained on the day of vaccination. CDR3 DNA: TGTGCCAGCAGTTTATCTTCCGTCGGGGAGCTGTTTTTT. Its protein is CASSLSSVGELFF.